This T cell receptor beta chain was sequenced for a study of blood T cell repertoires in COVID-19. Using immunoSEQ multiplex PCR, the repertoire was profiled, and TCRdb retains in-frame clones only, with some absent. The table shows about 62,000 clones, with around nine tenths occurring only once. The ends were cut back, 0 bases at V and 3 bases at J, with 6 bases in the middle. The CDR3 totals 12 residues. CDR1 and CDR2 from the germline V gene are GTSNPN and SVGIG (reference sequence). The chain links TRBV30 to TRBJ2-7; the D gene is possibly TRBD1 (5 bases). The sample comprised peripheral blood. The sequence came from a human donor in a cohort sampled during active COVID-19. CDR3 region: CAWSVGDYEQYF. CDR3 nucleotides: TGTGCCTGGAGTGTAGGGGACTACGAGCAGTACTTC.